These 20 T cell receptor beta chains share one sample of origin, sequenced in a study of OX40 agonist ivuxolimab in advanced cancers. Profiling relied on immunoSEQ multiplex PCR, and the TCRdb table lists in-frame clones only, not all of them. The table includes roughly 21,000 clones, around 87% detected once. Sequenced here: CD4+ or CD8+ T cells sorted from blood, sampled in a trial of the OX40 agonist ivuxolimab. These receptors were collected from an adult with an advanced solid tumor such as melanoma, head and neck, liver or kidney cancer.

The V and J genes are TRBV15 and TRBJ2-5; 8 nucleotides align to TRBD1. Germline V gene lookup returns CDR1 LNHNV and CDR2 YYDKDF (reference sequence). This CDR3 is built from 19 residues. The V gene end was trimmed by 3 bases and the J gene end by 4 bases; junction bases not matched to a gene: 19. CDR3 coding DNA: TGTGCCACCAGCAGTAACATCCCGGGCAGGGGGCTTTTGGGAGAGACCCAGTACTTC. It specifies CATSSNIPGRGLLGETQYF.

The chain combines TRBV19 with TRBJ2-5; no clear D gene. This CDR3 spans 14 amino acids. Germline V gene sequence: CDR1 LNHDA, CDR2 SQIVND (reference sequence). Trimming pared 5 bases from V and 4 bases from J, leaving 14 bases between. CDR3 nucleotide sequence: TGTGCCAGTAGTCCGCCGGGCTGGAGAGAGACCCAGTACTTC. This encodes CASSPPGWRETQYF. Looking up the rest from reference TRBV19 and TRBJ2-5 gives the full variable domain: DGGITQSPKYLFRKEGQNVTLSCEQNLNHDAMYWYRQDPGQGLRLIYYSQIVNDFQKGDIAEGYSVSREKKESFPLTVTSAQKNPTAFYLCASSPPGWRETQYFGPGTRLLVL.

The chain couples TRBV6-1 to TRBJ2-6; D might be TRBD1 (6 bases). Deletions cut 5 bases from V and 0 bases from J, with 8 bases between. This CDR3 is built from 15 residues. Germline assignment: CDR1 MNHNS and CDR2 SASEGT. CDR3 region: CASSMDSSGANVLTF. The CDR3 nucleotides read TGTGCCAGCAGTATGGACAGCTCTGGGGCCAACGTCCTGACTTTC.

V and J are TRBV21-1 and TRBJ1-5. TRBV21-1 has pseudogene status. There are 13 residues in the CDR3. The CDR3 nucleotides read TGTGCCAGCAGCAAAGAGGGCCGGCGGCCCCAGCATTTT. Amino acid sequence: CASSKEGRRPQHF.

This chain uses TRBV2 with TRBJ2-5; possible D gene TRBD2, 7 bases. Trimming pared 3 bases from V and 5 bases from J, leaving 10 bases between. The CDR3 contains 13 residues. Germline V gene sequence: CDR1 SNHLY, CDR2 FYNNEI. The CDR3 bases are TGTGCCAGCAGTGAGGGAGGGGGGGAGACCCAGTACTTC. Its translation is CASSEGGGETQYF.

The chain joins TRBV6-5 to TRBJ1-2, with D possibly matching TRBD1 (5 bases). V gave up 5 bases and J gave up 3 bases, with 10 bases separating them. The CDR3 loop spans 13 amino acids. Germline-derived CDR1 and CDR2 are MNHEY and SVGAGI. The CDR3 loop is CASSRLGHYGYTF. The CDR3 DNA is TGTGCCAGCAGTCGACTGGGACACTATGGCTACACCTTC.

The V and J genes are TRBV16 and TRBJ1-2; D remains unclear. Per the germline V gene, CDR1 is KGHSY and CDR2 is FQNENV. The CDR3 has 15 amino acids. V shed 0 bases and J shed 4 bases, with 12 bases lying between them. CDR3 residues: CASSQSAEPFYGYTF. The CDR3 DNA follows: TGTGCCAGCAGCCAATCTGCGGAACCTTTCTATGGCTACACCTTC.

The CDR3 coding sequence is TGTGCCAGCAGCTCGACTACTGAGCAGTTCTTC. It encodes CASSSTTEQFF. The chain uses TRBV7-2 and TRBJ2-1, with D possibly TRBD2 on 5 matching bases. This CDR3 comprises 11 residues. In germline, CDR1 is SGHTA, CDR2 FQGNSA. Deletions cut 4 bases from V and 9 bases from J, with 7 bases between.

V usage is TRBV6-5 and J usage is TRBJ1-4; D not certain. Trimming removed 3 bases from V and 8 bases from J, with 4 bases in between. The CDR3 extends over 11 amino acids. The germline CDR1 and CDR2 sequences are MNHEY and SVGAGI. The CDR3 sequence: CASSYGEKLFF. DNA for the CDR3: TGTGCCAGCAGTTATGGGGAAAAACTGTTTTTT.

The chain recombines TRBV2 with TRBJ1-2; D is perhaps TRBD1 (5 bases). The germline gives CDR1 SNHLY, CDR2 FYNNEI. This CDR3 region has 16 residues. Trimming pared 6 bases from V and 4 bases from J, leaving 21 bases between. CDR3 sequence: CASRPRATGGFYGYTF. CDR3 DNA sequence: TGTGCCAGCAGACCCAGGGCCACGGGGGGTTTCTATGGCTACACCTTC.

The chain joins TRBV6-1 to TRBJ2-3, with D maybe TRBD1 (6 bases). The ends were cut back, 5 bases at V and 3 bases at J, with 15 bases in the middle. This CDR3 contains 15 residues. The germline V gene encodes CDR1 MNHNS and CDR2 SASEGT. The CDR3: CASSTSGVLTDTQYF. CDR3 coding DNA: TGTGCCAGCAGTACGTCAGGGGTTTTGACAGATACGCAGTATTTT.

This chain links TRBV27 with TRBJ2-2; TRBD1 might be the D (7 bases). The length of the CDR3 is 14 residues. Germline V gene lookup returns CDR1 MNHEY and CDR2 SMNVEV (reference sequence). The V and J ends lost 2 bases and 7 bases respectively, with 11 bases between them. CDR3 coding DNA: TGTGCCAGCAGTTTAGGGACAGCGGGCGGGGAGCTGTTTTTT. This codes for CASSLGTAGGELFF.

The chain combines TRBV5-5 with TRBJ2-7, with TRBD1 matching over 10 bases. The CDR3 contains 15 residues. In germline, CDR1 is SGHKS, CDR2 YYEKEE (reference sequence). V lost 0 bases and J lost 4; bases outside the gene matches: 4. The CDR3, as DNA: TGTGCCAGCAGCTTGGGGACAGGGGGATTTTACGAGCAGTACTTC. The encoded protein is CASSLGTGGFYEQYF.

The V and J genes are TRBV19 and TRBJ2-3, with 11 bases aligning to TRBD1. The J segment lost 4 bases and the V segment lost 3 bases, leaving 0 bases of the junction unmatched. Germline CDR1 and CDR2: LNHDA and SQIVND (reference sequence). The CDR3 contains 14 residues. In DNA, the CDR3 is TGTGCCAGTAGTATGGGACAGGGGGCAGATACGCAGTATTTT. Amino acids: CASSMGQGADTQYF.

This clone was counted only a few times. The V call is TRBV6-5, the J call TRBJ2-2, with 13 bases aligning to TRBD2. Germline loops: CDR1 MNHEY, CDR2 SVGAGI. This CDR3 region has 16 residues. J gave up 5 bases and V 2 bases, and 2 bases lay outside the gene matches. The CDR3 here is CASSYELAGGTGELFF. CDR3 nucleotide sequence: TGTGCCAGCAGTTACGAACTAGCGGGGGGGACCGGGGAGCTGTTTTTT.

This rearrangement joins TRBV19 to TRBJ1-5; the D is unclear. Trimming stripped 5 bases from V and 1 base from J, with 9 bases between. The germline V gene encodes CDR1 LNHDA and CDR2 SQIVND (reference sequence). The CDR3 loop spans 14 amino acids. In DNA form, the CDR3 reads TGTGCCAGTAGTCCCCGGAGAAGCAATCAGCCCCAGCATTTT. The encoded protein is CASSPRRSNQPQHF.

This clone was detected once. CDR3 protein: CASSWGTEAFF. The CDR3 nucleotides read TGTGCCAGCAGTTGGGGCACTGAAGCTTTCTTT. The V call is TRBV27, the J call TRBJ1-1; D unresolved. V lost 4 bases and J 4 bases, leaving 4 bases between the germline ends. The germline CDR1 and CDR2 sequences are MNHEY and SMNVEV (reference sequence). The CDR3 is 11 residues long.

The chain employs TRBV5-6 and TRBJ1-1, with D unclear. Germline values: CDR1 SGHDT, CDR2 YYEEEE. CDR3 size: 15 residues. Trimming removed 4 bases at V and 5 bases at J, with 18 bases between. CDR3 loop: CASSPRSSRKTEAFF. CDR3 nucleotide sequence: TGTGCCAGCAGCCCTAGGTCGTCGCGAAAGACTGAAGCTTTCTTT. Filled out from reference TRBV5-6 and TRBJ1-1, the complete variable domain reads DAGVTQSPTHLIKTRGQQVTLRCSPKSGHDTVSWYQQALGQGPQFIFQYYEEEERQRGNFPDRFSGHQFPNYSSELNVNALLLGDSALYLCASSPRSSRKTEAFFGQGTRLTVV.

The chain recombines TRBV10-1 with TRBJ2-3, with D tentatively TRBD1 or TRBD2 (6 bases each). Germline lookup yields CDR1 WNHNN and CDR2 SYGVQD (reference sequence). V gave up 3 bases and J gave up 2 bases, with 9 bases separating them. The length of the CDR3 is 14 residues. CDR3 residues: CASSDRGPTDTQYF. CDR3 in DNA: TGCGCCAGCAGTGATCGGGGGCCCACAGATACGCAGTATTTT.

The chain uses TRBV27 and TRBJ1-3; D remains unclear. The CDR3 is 12 residues long. Germline V gene sequence: CDR1 MNHEY, CDR2 SMNVEV (reference sequence). Trimming took 5 bases from V and 3 from J, leaving 5 bases between them. The CDR3 protein is CASSPGGNTIYF. CDR3 coding DNA: TGTGCCAGCAGTCCTGGTGGAAACACCATATATTTT.